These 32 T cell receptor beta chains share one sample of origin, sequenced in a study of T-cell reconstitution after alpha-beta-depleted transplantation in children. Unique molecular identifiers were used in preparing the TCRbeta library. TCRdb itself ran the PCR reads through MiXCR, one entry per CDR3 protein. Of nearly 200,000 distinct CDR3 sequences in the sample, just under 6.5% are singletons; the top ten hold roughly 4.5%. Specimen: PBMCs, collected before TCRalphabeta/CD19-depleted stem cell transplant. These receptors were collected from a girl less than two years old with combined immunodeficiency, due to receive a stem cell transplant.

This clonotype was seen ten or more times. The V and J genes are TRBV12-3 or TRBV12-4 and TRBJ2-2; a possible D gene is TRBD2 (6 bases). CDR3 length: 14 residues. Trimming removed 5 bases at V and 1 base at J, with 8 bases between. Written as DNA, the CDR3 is TGTGCCAGCAGTCCGACTAGGAACACCGGGGAGCTGTTTTTT. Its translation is CASSPTRNTGELFF.

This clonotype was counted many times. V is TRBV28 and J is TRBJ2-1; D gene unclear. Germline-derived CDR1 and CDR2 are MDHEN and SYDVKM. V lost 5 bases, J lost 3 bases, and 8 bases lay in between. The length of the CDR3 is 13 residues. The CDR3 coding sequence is TGTGCCAGCAGTCCCCCGCGCTACAATGAGCAGTTCTTC. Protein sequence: CASSPPRYNEQFF.

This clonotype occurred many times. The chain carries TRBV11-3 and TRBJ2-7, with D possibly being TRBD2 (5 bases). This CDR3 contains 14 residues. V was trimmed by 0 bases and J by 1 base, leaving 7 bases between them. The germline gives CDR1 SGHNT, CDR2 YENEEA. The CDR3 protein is CASSLELASYEQYF. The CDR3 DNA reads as TGTGCCAGCAGCTTAGAGCTAGCTTCCTACGAGCAGTACTTC.

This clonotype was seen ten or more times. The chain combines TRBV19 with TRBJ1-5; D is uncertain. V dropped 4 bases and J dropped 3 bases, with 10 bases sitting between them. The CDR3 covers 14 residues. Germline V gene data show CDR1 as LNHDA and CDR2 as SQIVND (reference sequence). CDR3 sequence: CASSTEQYNQPQHF. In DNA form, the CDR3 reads TGTGCCAGTAGTACGGAACAATACAATCAGCCCCAGCATTTT.

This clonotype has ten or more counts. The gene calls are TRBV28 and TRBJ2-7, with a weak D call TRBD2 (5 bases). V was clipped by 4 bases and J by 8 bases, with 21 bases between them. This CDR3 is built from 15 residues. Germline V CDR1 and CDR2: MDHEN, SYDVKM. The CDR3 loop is CASSSDTASRGKQYF. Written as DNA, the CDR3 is TGTGCCAGCAGTTCCGACACCGCGTCCCGGGGAAAGCAGTACTTC. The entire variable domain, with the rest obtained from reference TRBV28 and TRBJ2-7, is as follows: DVKVTQSSRYLVKRTGEKVFLECVQDMDHENMFWYRQDPGLGLRLIYFSYDVKMKEKGDIPEGYSVSREKKERFSLILESASTNQTSMYLCASSSDTASRGKQYFGPGTRLTVT.

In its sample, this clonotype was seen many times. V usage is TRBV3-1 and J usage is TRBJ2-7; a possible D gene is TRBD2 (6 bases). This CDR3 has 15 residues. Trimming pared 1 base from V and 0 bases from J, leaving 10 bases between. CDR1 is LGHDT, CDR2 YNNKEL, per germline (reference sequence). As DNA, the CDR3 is TGTGCCAGCAGCCAAGGGGACTGGAGCTCCTACGAGCAGTACTTC. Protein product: CASSQGDWSSYEQYF.

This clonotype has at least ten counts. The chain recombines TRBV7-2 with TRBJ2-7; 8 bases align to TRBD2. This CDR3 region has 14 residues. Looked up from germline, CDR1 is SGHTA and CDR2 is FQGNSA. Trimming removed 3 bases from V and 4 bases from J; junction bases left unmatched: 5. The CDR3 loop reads CASSFGREGYEQYF. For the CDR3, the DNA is TGTGCCAGCAGCTTTGGTCGGGAGGGGTACGAGCAGTACTTC.

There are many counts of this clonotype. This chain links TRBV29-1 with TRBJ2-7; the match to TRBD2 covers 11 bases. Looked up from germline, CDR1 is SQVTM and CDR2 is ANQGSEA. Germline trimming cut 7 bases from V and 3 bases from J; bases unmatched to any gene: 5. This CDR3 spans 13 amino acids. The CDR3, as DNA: TGCAGCGCAGTAACTAGCGGGAGCTACGAGCAGTACTTC. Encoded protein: CSAVTSGSYEQYF.

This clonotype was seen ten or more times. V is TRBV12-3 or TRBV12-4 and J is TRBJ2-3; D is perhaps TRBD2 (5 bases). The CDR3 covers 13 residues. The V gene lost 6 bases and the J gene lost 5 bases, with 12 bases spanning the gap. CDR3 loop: CASSFGAVDTQYF. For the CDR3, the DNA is TGTGCCAGCAGCTTCGGAGCGGTAGATACGCAGTATTTT.

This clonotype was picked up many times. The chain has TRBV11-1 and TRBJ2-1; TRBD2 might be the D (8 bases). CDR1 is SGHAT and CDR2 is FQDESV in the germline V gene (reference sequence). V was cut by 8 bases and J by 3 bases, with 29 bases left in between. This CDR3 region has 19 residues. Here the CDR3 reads CASAIPPSGGYRGYNEQFF. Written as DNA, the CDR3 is TGTGCCAGCGCCATCCCGCCCAGCGGGGGTTACAGGGGCTACAATGAGCAGTTCTTC.

The CDR3 loop is CSARREALTYNEQFF. DNA of the CDR3: TGCAGTGCTAGACGGGAAGCGTTAACCTACAATGAGCAGTTCTTC. The V and J genes are TRBV20-1 and TRBJ2-1, with D possibly matching TRBD2 (5 bases). This CDR3 comprises 15 residues. The V gene lost 2 bases and the J gene lost 2 bases, with 13 bases spanning the gap. The germline V gene encodes CDR1 DFQATT and CDR2 SNEGSKA (reference sequence).

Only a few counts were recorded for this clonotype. The CDR3 region has the DNA TGTGCCAGCAGCTCGGGACTAGCGGCTGACTACAATGAGCAGTTCTTC. This codes for CASSSGLAADYNEQFF. This sequence joins TRBV7-9 and TRBJ2-1; 11 nucleotides line up with TRBD2. The junction had 5 bases not matched to a gene; V was cut back by 4 bases and J by 3 bases. This CDR3 region has 16 residues. CDR1 and CDR2 from the germline V gene are SEHNR and FQNEAQ (reference sequence).

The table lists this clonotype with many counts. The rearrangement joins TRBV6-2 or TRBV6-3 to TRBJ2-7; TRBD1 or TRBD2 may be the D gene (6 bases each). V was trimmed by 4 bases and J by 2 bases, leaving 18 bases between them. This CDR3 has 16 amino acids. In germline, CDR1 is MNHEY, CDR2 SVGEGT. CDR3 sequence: CASSWDLGGGAYEQYF. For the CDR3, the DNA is TGTGCCAGCAGTTGGGATTTAGGAGGGGGAGCCTACGAGCAGTACTTC.

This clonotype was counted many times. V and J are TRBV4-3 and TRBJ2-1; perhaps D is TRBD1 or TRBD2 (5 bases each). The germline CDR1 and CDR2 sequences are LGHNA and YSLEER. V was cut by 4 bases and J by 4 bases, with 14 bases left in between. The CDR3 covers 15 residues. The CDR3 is CASSPGTLSYNEQFF. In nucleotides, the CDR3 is TGCGCCAGCAGCCCCGGGACCCTATCGTACAATGAGCAGTTCTTC.

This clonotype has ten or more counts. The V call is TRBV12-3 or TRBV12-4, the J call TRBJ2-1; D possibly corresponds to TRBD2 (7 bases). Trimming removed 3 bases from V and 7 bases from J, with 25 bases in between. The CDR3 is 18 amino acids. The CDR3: CASSFRLERWEGVNEQFF. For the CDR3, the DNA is TGTGCCAGCAGTTTTCGGCTAGAAAGGTGGGAGGGGGTAAATGAGCAGTTCTTC.

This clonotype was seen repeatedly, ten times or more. The chain's CDR3 is CASRLSGTSFNEQFF. CDR3 DNA: TGTGCCAGCAGGTTAAGTGGGACCTCTTTCAATGAGCAGTTCTTC. The chain couples TRBV12-3 or TRBV12-4 to TRBJ2-1; tentatively, D is TRBD1 or TRBD2 (5 bases each). V lost 6 bases, J lost 6 bases, and 18 bases lay in between. This CDR3 has 15 residues.

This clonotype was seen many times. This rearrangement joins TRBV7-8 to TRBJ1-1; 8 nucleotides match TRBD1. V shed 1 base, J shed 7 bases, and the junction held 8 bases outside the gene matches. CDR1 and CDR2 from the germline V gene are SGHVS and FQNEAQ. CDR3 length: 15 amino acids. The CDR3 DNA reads TGTGCCAGCAGCTTAGAGTACGGGACAGGCTATGAAGCTTTCTTT. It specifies CASSLEYGTGYEAFF.

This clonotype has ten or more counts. This CDR3 reads CSVAGGESYEQYF. CDR3 nucleotides: TGCAGCGTTGCGGGGGGAGAATCCTACGAGCAGTACTTC. V and J are TRBV29-1 and TRBJ2-7; 7 bases map to TRBD2. Per germline, CDR1 SQVTM and CDR2 ANQGSEA. V shed 4 bases and J 1 base; nucleotides not matched to a gene: 4. The CDR3 length is 13 residues.

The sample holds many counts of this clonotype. The CDR3 DNA sequence: TGTGCCAGCTCCCGCGGAGGTAAATCCCTCTACGAGCAGTACTTC. It encodes CASSRGGKSLYEQYF. The V call is TRBV18, the J call TRBJ2-7; tentative D call: TRBD2 (5 bases). CDR1 is KGHSH and CDR2 is LQKENI in the germline V gene. V gave up 6 bases and J gave up 3 bases, with 18 bases separating them. CDR3 length: 15 amino acids.

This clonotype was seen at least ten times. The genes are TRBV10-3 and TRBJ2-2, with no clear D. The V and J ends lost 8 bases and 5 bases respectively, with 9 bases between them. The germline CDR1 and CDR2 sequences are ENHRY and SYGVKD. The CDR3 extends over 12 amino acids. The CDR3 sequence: CAIGPFTGELFF. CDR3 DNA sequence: TGTGCCATCGGGCCGTTTACCGGGGAGCTGTTTTTT.

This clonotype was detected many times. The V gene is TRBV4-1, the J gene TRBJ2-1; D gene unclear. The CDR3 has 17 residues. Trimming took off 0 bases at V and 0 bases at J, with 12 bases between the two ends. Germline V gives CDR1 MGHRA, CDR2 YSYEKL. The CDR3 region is CASSQDLRAASYNEQFF. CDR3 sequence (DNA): TGCGCCAGCAGCCAAGATCTTAGGGCAGCCTCCTACAATGAGCAGTTCTTC.

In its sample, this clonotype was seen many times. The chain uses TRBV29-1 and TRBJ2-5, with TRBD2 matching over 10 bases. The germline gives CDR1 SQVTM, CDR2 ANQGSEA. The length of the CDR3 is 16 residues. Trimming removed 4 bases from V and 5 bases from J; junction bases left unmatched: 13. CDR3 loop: CSVGPGLAGDWETQYF. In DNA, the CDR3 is TGCAGCGTTGGGCCTGGTCTAGCGGGAGATTGGGAGACCCAGTACTTC. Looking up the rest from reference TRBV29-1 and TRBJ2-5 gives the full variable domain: SAVISQKPSRDICQRGTSLTIQCQVDSQVTMMFWYRQQPGQSLTLIATANQGSEATYESGFVIDKFPISRPNLTFSTLTVSNMSPEDSSIYLCSVGPGLAGDWETQYFGPGTRLLVL.

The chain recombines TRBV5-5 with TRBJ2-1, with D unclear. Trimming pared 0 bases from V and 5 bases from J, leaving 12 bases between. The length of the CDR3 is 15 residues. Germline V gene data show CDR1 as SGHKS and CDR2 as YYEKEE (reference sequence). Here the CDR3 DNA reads TGTGCCAGCAGCTTGGGTTATTCTACAGACAATGAGCAGTTCTTC. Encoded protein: CASSLGYSTDNEQFF. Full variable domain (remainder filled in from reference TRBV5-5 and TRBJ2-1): DAGVTQSPTHLIKTRGQQVTLRCSPISGHKSVSWYQQVLGQGPQFIFQYYEKEERGRGNFPDRFSARQFPNYSSELNVNALLLGDSALYLCASSLGYSTDNEQFFGPGTRLTVL.

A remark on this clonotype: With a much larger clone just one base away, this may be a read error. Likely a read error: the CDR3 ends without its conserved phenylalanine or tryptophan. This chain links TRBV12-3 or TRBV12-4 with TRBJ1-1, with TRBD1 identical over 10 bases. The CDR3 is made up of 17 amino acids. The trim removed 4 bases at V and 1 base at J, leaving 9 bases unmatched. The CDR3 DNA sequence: TGTGCCAGCAGTTCAAACCGGGACAGGGGTCCGAACACTGAAGCTTTCTGT. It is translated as CASSSNRDRGPNTEAFC.

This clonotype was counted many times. CDR3 sequence: CASSFWSGIEQYF. The CDR3 bases are TGTGCCAGCAGTTTCTGGTCAGGGATCGAGCAGTACTTC. This chain uses TRBV28 with TRBJ2-7, with D maybe TRBD1 (5 bases). CDR3 length equals 13 residues. V lost 3 bases, J lost 6 bases, and 12 bases lay in between. CDR1 and CDR2 from the germline V gene are MDHEN and SYDVKM.

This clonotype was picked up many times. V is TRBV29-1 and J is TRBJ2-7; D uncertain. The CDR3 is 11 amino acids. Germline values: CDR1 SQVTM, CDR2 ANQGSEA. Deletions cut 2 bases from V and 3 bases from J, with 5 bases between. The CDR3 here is CSVETGYEQYF. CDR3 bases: TGCAGCGTTGAAACGGGCTACGAGCAGTACTTC.

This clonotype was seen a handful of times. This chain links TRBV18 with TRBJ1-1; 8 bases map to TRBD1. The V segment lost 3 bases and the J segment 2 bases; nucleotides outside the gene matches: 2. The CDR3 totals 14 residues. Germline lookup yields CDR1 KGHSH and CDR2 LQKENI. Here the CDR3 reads CASSPTGVNTEAFF. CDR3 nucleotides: TGTGCCAGCTCACCGACAGGGGTTAACACTGAAGCTTTCTTT.

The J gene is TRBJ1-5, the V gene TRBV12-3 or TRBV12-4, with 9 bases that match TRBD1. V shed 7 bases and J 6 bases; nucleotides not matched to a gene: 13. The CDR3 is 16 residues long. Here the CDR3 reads CASIQRTGQGGQPQHF. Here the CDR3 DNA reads TGTGCCAGCATTCAGCGAACGGGACAGGGCGGTCAGCCCCAGCATTTT.

This CDR3 is CASSQEVATPRAAFF. The CDR3 nucleotides are TGCGCCAGCAGCCAAGAAGTGGCTACGCCTCGTGCGGCTTTCTTT. The chain couples TRBV4-3 to TRBJ1-1; D is undetermined. Germline V gene sequence: CDR1 LGHNA, CDR2 YSLEER. There are 15 residues in the CDR3. The V end was cut by 0 bases, the J end by 11 bases, with 19 bases between.

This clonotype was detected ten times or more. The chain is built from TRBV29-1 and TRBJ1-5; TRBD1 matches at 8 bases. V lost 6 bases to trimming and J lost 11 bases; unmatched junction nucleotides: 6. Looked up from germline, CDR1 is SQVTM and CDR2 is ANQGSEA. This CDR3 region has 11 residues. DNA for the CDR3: TGCAGCGTGGCCGCGACAGGGGCCCAGCATTTT. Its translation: CSVAATGAQHF.

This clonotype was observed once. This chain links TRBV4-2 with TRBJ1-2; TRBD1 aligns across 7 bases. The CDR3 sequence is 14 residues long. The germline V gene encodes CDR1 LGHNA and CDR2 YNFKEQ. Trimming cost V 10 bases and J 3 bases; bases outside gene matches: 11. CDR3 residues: CAIGPGTVYYGYTF. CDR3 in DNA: TGTGCCATCGGCCCCGGGACAGTCTACTATGGCTACACCTTC.

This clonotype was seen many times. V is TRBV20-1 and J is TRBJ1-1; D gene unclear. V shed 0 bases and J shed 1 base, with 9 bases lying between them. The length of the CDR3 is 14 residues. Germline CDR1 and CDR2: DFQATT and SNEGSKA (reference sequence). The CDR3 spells CSARDRSWNTEAFF. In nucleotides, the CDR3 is TGCAGTGCTAGAGATCGGAGCTGGAACACTGAAGCTTTCTTT.